The sequence of this TCR beta chain was determined in a study of blood T cell repertoires in COVID-19. Study overall: Specimens from acute and convalescent COVID-19 originated in the United States, Italy and Spain.

Trimming cost V 6 bases and J 1 base; bases outside gene matches: 4. From germline, CDR1 is SQVTM and CDR2 ANQGSEA. This CDR3 is 13 amino acids long. Original processing methods: Scientists estimated how many nucleated cells there were by amplifying reference gene primers. Using immunoSEQ multiplex PCR, the repertoire was profiled, and TCRdb retains in-frame clones only, with some absent. V, J and clone size were drawn from that table, and D and trimming were deduced from the DNA. Here the sample spans about 380,000 clones, roughly 90% being singletons. The chain has TRBV29-1 and TRBJ2-7; 9 nucleotides agree with TRBD1. Sequencing was done on a sample of peripheral blood. This receptor was identified in a man in his forties with acute or convalescent COVID-19. CDR3 coding DNA: TGCAGCGTGGGGACAGGGCGATCCTACGAGCAGTACTTC. This sequence encodes CSVGTGRSYEQYF.